This T cell receptor (beta chain) was sequenced during a study of blood T cell repertoires in COVID-19. Study summary: Both acute and convalescent COVID-19 samples were obtained from the United States, Italy and Spain.

Produced via immunoSEQ multiplex PCR; TCRdb's table is partial and in-frame only. The sample holds approximately 230,000 clones; around 82% are singletons and the top ten take roughly 4.9%. This CDR3 is 14 amino acids long. V was shortened by 2 bases and J by 9 bases, with 15 bases between the two germline ends. The chain recombines TRBV23-1 with TRBJ2-3; D is perhaps TRBD1 (6 bases). TRBV23-1 is given ORF status, its function remaining uncertain. The sequence was collected from an elderly woman with active or convalescent COVID-19. The specimen was peripheral blood. CDR3 nucleotide sequence: TGCGCCAGCAGTCAACAACAGGGAAAGGGCACGCAGTATTTT. It yields the protein CASSQQQGKGTQYF.